The rows below give T cell receptor beta chains drawn from one sample of a study of blood T cell repertoires in COVID-19. Method: immunoSEQ multiplex PCR; TCRdb's copy keeps in-frame clones and lacks some. The sample gives about 150,000 clones, over 60% of which show up once; approximately 1.8% is in the top ten. The sequenced sample was peripheral blood. Receptors were obtained from a man older than 75 with acute or convalescent COVID-19. Both conserved end residues are part of each CDR3. Each record gives: D gene, clone size, J gene, V gene, CDR3 DNA, CDR3 protein. The D gene is left open where the match is weak. Clone size is given for some rows only: seen once, a few or many times, or a class if the clone is expanded.

d_call: NA; clone_size: NA; j_call: TRBJ2-5; v_call: TRBV2; cdr3_nt: TGTGCCAGCAGTGTACTCCAAGAGACCCAGTACTTC; cdr3_aa: CASSVLQETQYF
d_call: NA; clone_size: NA; j_call: TRBJ2-3; v_call: TRBV29-1; cdr3_nt: TGCAGCGTTGATGGAGAATCGGGCACAGATACGCAGTATTTT; cdr3_aa: CSVDGESGTDTQYF
d_call: NA; clone_size: NA; j_call: TRBJ2-5; v_call: TRBV9; cdr3_nt: TGTGCCAGCAGCGTAAGCGCAGAAGAGACCCAGTACTTC; cdr3_aa: CASSVSAEETQYF
d_call: TRBD1; clone_size: few; j_call: TRBJ1-2; v_call: TRBV11-3; cdr3_nt: TGTGCCAGCAGCTTAGCCCCGGGACAGACAAACTATGGCTACACCTTC; cdr3_aa: CASSLAPGQTNYGYTF
d_call: TRBD2; clone_size: once; j_call: TRBJ2-7; v_call: TRBV4-2; cdr3_nt: TGTGCCAGCAGCCCGTGGGGTGACGGGGGGGGCTACGAGCAGTACTTC; cdr3_aa: CASSPWGDGGGYEQYF
d_call: NA; clone_size: NA; j_call: TRBJ1-2; v_call: TRBV6-5; cdr3_nt: TGTGCCAGCAGTTTTATGCGGGGGCACGGCTACACCTTC; cdr3_aa: CASSFMRGHGYTF
d_call: NA; clone_size: NA; j_call: TRBJ2-3; v_call: TRBV6-1; cdr3_nt: TGTGCCAGCAGTGAGAGCGGAGATACGCAGTATTTT; cdr3_aa: CASSESGDTQYF
d_call: NA; clone_size: NA; j_call: TRBJ1-5; v_call: TRBV6-5; cdr3_nt: TGTGCGTGCGGCAGATTCAATCAGCCCCAGCATTTT; cdr3_aa: CACGRFNQPQHF
d_call: TRBD1; clone_size: NA; j_call: TRBJ2-7; v_call: TRBV11-3; cdr3_nt: TGTGCCAGCAGCCGACAGGGCTTTACGGGCGAGCAGTACTTC; cdr3_aa: CASSRQGFTGEQYF
d_call: TRBD1; clone_size: NA; j_call: TRBJ2-2; v_call: TRBV10-3; cdr3_nt: TGTGCCATCAGCGAGACAGGGGCTAACACCGGGGAGCTGTTTTTT; cdr3_aa: CAISETGANTGELFF
d_call: TRBD1; clone_size: NA; j_call: TRBJ2-3; v_call: TRBV29-1; cdr3_nt: TGCAGCCATGGGACAGAAACGCAGTATTTT; cdr3_aa: CSHGTETQYF
d_call: NA; clone_size: NA; j_call: TRBJ1-5; v_call: TRBV29-1; cdr3_nt: TGCAGCGTTGGGGAGGGACGCCAGCCCCAGCATTTT; cdr3_aa: CSVGEGRQPQHF